This T cell receptor (beta chain) came from a study of shared clonotypes between healthy human individuals. Study background: Three plates each covered CD4 naive and memory; CD8 naive two, CD8 memory one. Study-level findings and limits: Researchers sampled blood only, noting tissue repertoires likely differ.

A note on this clone: Its antigen is not identified.

V lost 3 bases and J 9 bases, leaving 24 bases between the germline ends. The germline V gene encodes CDR1 LNHNV and CDR2 YYDKDF (reference sequence). The CDR3 is 16 amino acids. As defined, naive CD8 cells were CD45RO-negative and positively selected for CCR7, with terminally differentiated effector memory CD45RA+ cells excluded. Adult donors, all healthy and HIV-negative, had no recent acute infections or vaccinations. Assay runs were performed at deep level. Clones were read by immunoSEQ multiplex PCR, and TCRdb kept only the in-frame ones, dropping some. The sample consists of about 2,200,000 clones, 85% to 95% of them appearing once.

This receptor was taken from a young man in good health. Some clones in this sample may be carry-over from other donors' samples. Source material: naive CD8+ T cells from PBMCs. The rearrangement links TRBV15 to TRBJ2-7, with no clear D. For the CDR3, the DNA is TGTGCCACCAGCAGCACAAGACTCCCGGTTTCTCTCGGGCAGTACTTC. Translating gives CATSSTRLPVSLGQYF. Filled out from reference TRBV15 and TRBJ2-7, the complete variable domain reads DAMVIQNPRYQVTQFGKPVTLSCSQTLNHNVMYWYQQKSSQAPKLLFHYYDKDFNNEADTPDNFQSRRPNTSFCFLDIRSPGLGDTAMYLCATSSTRLPVSLGQYFGPGTRLTVT.